A single sample gave rise to the 14 T cell receptor beta chains below, sequenced in a study of blood T cell repertoires in COVID-19. Clones were read by immunoSEQ multiplex PCR, and TCRdb kept only the in-frame ones, dropping some. The table has fewer than 500,000 clones, more than 75% seen once. The sample was PBMCs or T cells enriched from blood (not recorded which). The receptors derive from a man younger than 45 who had recovered from COVID-19.

This clone was detected only once. The chain couples TRBV13 to TRBJ2-6; TRBD2 matches 8 bases. The J segment lost 0 bases and the V segment lost 5 bases, leaving 9 bases of the junction unmatched. The CDR3 consists of 18 residues. Germline assignment: CDR1 PRHDT and CDR2 FYEKMQ (reference sequence). The CDR3 DNA reads as TGTGCCAGCAGCCTGGGACTAGTTCGGACCTCTGGGGCCAACGTCCTGACTTTC. Its translation is CASSLGLVRTSGANVLTF.

V is TRBV10-3 and J is TRBJ1-3; D remains ambiguous. Trimming removed 3 bases from V and 4 bases from J, with 10 bases in between. The CDR3 length is 14 residues. Germline CDR1 and CDR2: ENHRY and SYGVKD. CDR3 in amino acids: CAISDKGVGNTIYF. The CDR3 DNA is TGTGCCATCAGTGACAAGGGAGTAGGAAACACCATATATTTT.

The chain recombines TRBV19 with TRBJ1-2; 9 bases map to TRBD1. V dropped 5 bases and J dropped 4; count of bases not matched to a gene: 8. Germline CDR1 is LNHDA and CDR2 is SQIVND (reference sequence). This CDR3 comprises 15 residues. CDR3 amino acids: CASSLWTGDGYGYTF. The CDR3, as DNA: TGTGCCAGTAGTCTGTGGACAGGGGACGGCTATGGCTACACCTTC.

The rearrangement links TRBV10-3 to TRBJ1-4; perhaps TRBD1 as D (6 bases). The CDR3 contains 16 residues. V lost 2 bases and J lost 4, with 14 bases in between. Germline V gene sequence: CDR1 ENHRY, CDR2 SYGVKD. The CDR3 region is CAISEPGGRYNEKLFF. The CDR3 nucleotides read TGTGCCATCAGTGAGCCGGGGGGCAGGTATAATGAAAAACTGTTTTTT.

This clone appeared a few times. V usage is TRBV19 and J usage is TRBJ1-3, with TRBD1 matching 10 bases. Unmatched junction bases numbered 18, after V lost 5 bases and J lost 8 bases. The CDR3 contains 18 residues. From germline, CDR1 is LNHDA and CDR2 SQIVND (reference sequence). The CDR3 spells CASSSGRNRDRGWDTIYF. The CDR3 nucleotides are TGTGCCAGTAGTTCGGGCCGTAACCGGGACAGGGGTTGGGACACCATATATTTT.

V is TRBV6-5 and J is TRBJ2-7, with 7 nucleotides matching TRBD1. V was clipped by 2 bases and J by 6 bases; unmatched bases: 4. The germline V gene encodes CDR1 MNHEY and CDR2 SVGAGI. The CDR3 runs to 13 residues. The CDR3 bases are TGTGCCAGCAGTTACGAGACAGGGTCCGAGCAGTACTTC. Protein: CASSYETGSEQYF.

The chain links TRBV7-9 to TRBJ2-1; D is perhaps TRBD1 (6 bases). The V gene's germline CDR1 is SEHNR and CDR2 FQNEAQ (reference sequence). The length of the CDR3 is 12 residues. V shed 3 bases and J shed 15 bases, with 15 bases lying between them. CDR3 sequence: CASSLGTGQTFF. CDR3 sequence (DNA): TGTGCCAGCAGCTTGGGCACAGGGCAAACGTTCTTC.

The V gene is TRBV5-6, the J gene TRBJ1-5; D is uncertain. The CDR3 consists of 13 residues. Looked up from germline, CDR1 is SGHDT and CDR2 is YYEEEE. Trimming took off 4 bases at V and 5 bases at J, with 10 bases between the two ends. The CDR3 DNA follows: TGTGCCAGCAGCCGTGGGAGTTATCAGCCCCAGCATTTT. Its protein is CASSRGSYQPQHF. The full variable domain, completed using reference TRBV5-6 and TRBJ1-5, is DAGVTQSPTHLIKTRGQQVTLRCSPKSGHDTVSWYQQALGQGPQFIFQYYEEEERQRGNFPDRFSGHQFPNYSSELNVNALLLGDSALYLCASSRGSYQPQHFGDGTRLSIL.

The CDR3 region has the DNA TGTGCCAGCAGGGGGGGGCACTACGAGCAGTACTTC. As protein: CASRGGHYEQYF. V is TRBV2 and J is TRBJ2-7; possibly TRBD2 for D (7 bases). Per germline, CDR1 SNHLY and CDR2 FYNNEI. Trimming left V 6 bases short and J 3 bases short, with 9 bases between. The CDR3 loop spans 12 amino acids.

V and J are TRBV25-1 and TRBJ1-1; 10 bases match TRBD1. From germline, CDR1 is MGHDK and CDR2 SYGVNS. The V segment lost 4 bases and the J segment 4 bases; nucleotides outside the gene matches: 12. The CDR3 length is 17 residues. As DNA, the CDR3 is TGTGCCAGCAGTGCCATCCGGGACAGGGGATCTCGCACTGAAGCTTTCTTT. This gives the protein CASSAIRDRGSRTEAFF.

The chain links TRBV6-5 to TRBJ2-7, with D perhaps TRBD1 (6 bases). V was shortened by 8 bases and J by 3 bases, with 17 bases between the two germline ends. Germline lookup yields CDR1 MNHEY and CDR2 SVGAGI. The CDR3 is 14 amino acids. The chain's CDR3 is CASRVEDRHYEQYF. The CDR3 coding sequence is TGTGCCAGCCGGGTGGAGGACAGACACTACGAGCAGTACTTC.

The chain carries TRBV5-1 and TRBJ1-5; D is possibly TRBD1 (5 bases). The germline V and J ends were trimmed by 0 bases and 2 bases, with 15 bases remaining between them. Germline CDR1 is SGHRS and CDR2 is YFSETQ. This CDR3 has 17 residues. In DNA form, the CDR3 reads TGCGCCAGCAGCTTGGGTCCGTCCAGCAGGGGCAATCAGCCCCAGCATTTT. Amino acids: CASSLGPSSRGNQPQHF.

This clone was recorded a few times. The chain couples TRBV7-9 to TRBJ2-7; no definite D call. Deletions cut 4 bases from V and 0 bases from J, with 7 bases between. The CDR3 is 13 residues long. Germline V lookup: CDR1 SEHNR, CDR2 FQNEAQ (reference sequence). DNA for the CDR3: TGTGCCAGCAGCTCGACAAGCTCCTACGAGCAGTACTTC. It specifies CASSSTSSYEQYF.

V is TRBV4-3 and J is TRBJ1-1; 10 bases match TRBD1. Trimming at V came to 0 bases and at J to 1 base, leaving 5 bases not matched to a gene. Germline assignment: CDR1 LGHNA and CDR2 YSLEER. The CDR3 has 17 residues. CDR3 residues: CASSQEGQGSGNTEAFF. In DNA, the CDR3 is TGCGCCAGCAGCCAAGAGGGACAGGGGTCCGGGAACACTGAAGCTTTCTTT.